This T cell receptor (beta chain) was sequenced in a study of T-cell reconstitution after alpha-beta-depleted transplantation in children. Germline V gene data show CDR1 as MDHEN and CDR2 as SYDVKM. CDR3 length: 15 amino acids. V lost 6 bases and J lost 1, with 13 bases in between. The TCRbeta library was prepared with unique molecular identifiers. TCRdb itself ran the PCR reads through MiXCR, one entry per CDR3 protein. This sample has some 78,000 distinct CDR3 sequences, with 12% to 15% found just once. The receptor's source is a male patient between 2 and 9 years old who had a stem cell transplant for acute lymphoblastic leukemia, so the T cells may come from the graft donor. The chain uses TRBV28 and TRBJ1-5; TRBD1 is a possible D gene (6 bases). The source was PBMCs, mostly from graft donor cells, collected 180 days after TCRalphabeta/CD19-depleted stem cell transplant. The CDR3 reads CASRFRGGSNQPQHF. In nucleotides, the CDR3 is TGTGCCAGCAGATTCAGGGGCGGAAGCAATCAGCCCCAGCATTTT.